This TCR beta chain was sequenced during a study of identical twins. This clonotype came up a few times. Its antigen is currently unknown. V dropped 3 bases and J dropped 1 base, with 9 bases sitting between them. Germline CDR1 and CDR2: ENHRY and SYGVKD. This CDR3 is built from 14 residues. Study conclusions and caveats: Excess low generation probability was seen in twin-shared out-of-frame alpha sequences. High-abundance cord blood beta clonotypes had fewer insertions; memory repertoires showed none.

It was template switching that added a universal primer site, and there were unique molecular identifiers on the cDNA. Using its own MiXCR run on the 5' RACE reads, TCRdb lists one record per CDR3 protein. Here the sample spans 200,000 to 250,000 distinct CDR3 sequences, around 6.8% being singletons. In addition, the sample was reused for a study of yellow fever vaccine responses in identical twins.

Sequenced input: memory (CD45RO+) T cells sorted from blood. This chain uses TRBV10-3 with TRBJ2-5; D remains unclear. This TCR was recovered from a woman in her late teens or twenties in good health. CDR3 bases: TGTGCCATCAGTGATAGACGGGTCCAAGAGACCCAGTACTTC. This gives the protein CAISDRRVQETQYF.